Listed here is a single TCR beta chain. Antigen: not known. This record comes from a study of CXCR3-negative and CXCR3-positive naive CD8 T cells. TRB cDNA libraries were made by UMI-labeled 5' RACE. Using the 5' RACE reads, TCRdb records one entry per CDR3 protein without DNA. This repertoire includes 55,000 to 70,000 distinct CDR3 sequences. Study-wide findings and caveats: Across naive subsets, surface CD5 expression was comparable, and TCR strength was inferred from properties of the TRB CDR3.

This receptor was identified in a human donor in good health. Some clones in this sample may be carry-over from other donors' samples. The sequencing sample was made of memory CD8+ T cells from blood.

Here the CDR3 reads CASSFFTGELFF. The chain links TRBV7-9 to TRBJ2-2. The CDR3 runs 12 residues. CDR1 and CDR2 from the germline V gene are SEHNR and FQNEAQ (reference sequence).